The 31 T cell receptor beta chains presented below share a single source sample, sequenced in a study of blood T cell repertoires in COVID-19. Produced via immunoSEQ multiplex PCR; TCRdb's table is partial and in-frame only. The table shows about 100,000 clones, with roughly 86% occurring only once. Sequenced: peripheral blood. The receptor set was obtained from a middle-aged man with active or convalescent COVID-19.

The rearrangement links TRBV29-1 to TRBJ2-7; 9 positions match TRBD1. V lost 6 bases and J lost 5; bases outside the gene matches: 5. Germline CDR1 and CDR2: SQVTM and ANQGSEA. This CDR3 is built from 12 residues. CDR3 residues: CSVHTGGNEQYF. CDR3 sequence (DNA): TGCAGCGTCCATACAGGGGGCAACGAGCAGTACTTC.

In nucleotides, the CDR3 is TGTGCCAGCAGTCCGCTAGCGGGGGGGCCAGATACGCAGTATTTT. This sequence encodes CASSPLAGGPDTQYF. The chain employs TRBV2 and TRBJ2-3, with 12 bases lining up with TRBD2. The germline V gene has CDR1 SNHLY and CDR2 FYNNEI. The CDR3 runs 15 residues. The V segment lost 5 bases and the J segment 4 bases; nucleotides outside the gene matches: 4.

This clone was detected once. This chain connects TRBV28 to TRBJ1-2, with 11 positions matching TRBD1. The CDR3 length is 14 residues. V was clipped by 6 bases and J by 8 bases; unmatched bases: 8. CDR1 MDHEN and CDR2 SYDVKM come from the germline V gene. The CDR3 bases are TGTGCCAGCAGAAGGGGACAGGGGGAAACGGGCTACACCTTC. Translation gives CASRRGQGETGYTF.

The CDR3 protein is CASSLDPNSPLHF. Written as DNA, the CDR3 is TGTGCCAGCAGCTTAGATCCAAATTCACCCCTCCACTTT. The chain combines TRBV11-2 with TRBJ1-6; D is unclear. The CDR3 totals 13 residues. CDR1 and CDR2 (germline): SGHAT, FQNNGV. The V end was cut by 0 bases, the J end by 7 bases, with 4 bases between.

The chain combines TRBV5-6 with TRBJ2-2; 7 nucleotides agree with TRBD2. The CDR3 has 14 residues. The ends lost 4 bases at V and 5 bases at J; junction bases unmatched: 5. CDR1 and CDR2 from the germline V gene are SGHDT and YYEEEE. The CDR3 here is CASSLRAGTGELFF. The CDR3 DNA reads TGTGCCAGCAGCCTAAGAGCGGGAACCGGGGAGCTGTTTTTT. Supplemented by reference TRBV5-6 and TRBJ2-2, the full variable domain reads DAGVTQSPTHLIKTRGQQVTLRCSPKSGHDTVSWYQQALGQGPQFIFQYYEEEERQRGNFPDRFSGHQFPNYSSELNVNALLLGDSALYLCASSLRAGTGELFFGEGSRLTVL.

This clone was observed once. This sequence joins TRBV2 and TRBJ1-2; possibly TRBD1 for D (6 bases). The length of the CDR3 is 14 residues. Germline-derived CDR1 and CDR2 are SNHLY and FYNNEI. The V end lost 5 bases, the J end lost 4 bases, and 14 bases lay between the germline ends. The CDR3 protein is CASSKGQTTYGYTF. For the CDR3, the DNA is TGTGCCAGCAGTAAGGGACAAACAACCTATGGCTACACCTTC.

This clone was found a few times. This rearrangement joins TRBV10-3 to TRBJ1-2; 10 nucleotides agree with TRBD1. Per germline, CDR1 ENHRY and CDR2 SYGVKD. CDR3 length equals 14 residues. The V and J ends lost 8 bases and 1 base, in that order; junction bases with no gene match: 4. CDR3 DNA: TGTGCCATCGCCGGGACAGGGGATAACTATGGCTACACCTTC. Translating it yields CAIAGTGDNYGYTF.

The CDR3 loop reads CASSVGQGYAEAFF. The DNA of the CDR3 is TGTGCCAGCAGTGTGGGACAGGGGTATGCTGAAGCTTTCTTT. The rearrangement links TRBV27 to TRBJ1-1; the match to TRBD1 covers 10 bases. Germline lookup yields CDR1 MNHEY and CDR2 SMNVEV (reference sequence). V gave up 5 bases and J gave up 6 bases; unmatched junction bases: 6. This CDR3 is 14 amino acids long.

The chain employs TRBV4-3 and TRBJ2-1; 9 bases agree with TRBD2. Germline CDR1 is LGHNA and CDR2 is YSLEER. V shed 0 bases, J shed 6 bases, and the junction held 6 bases outside the gene matches. This CDR3 has 16 residues. The CDR3 region has the DNA TGCGCCAGCAGCCAAGAGGGCGGGGGGGCTTTCAATGAGCAGTTCTTC. Translation: CASSQEGGGAFNEQFF.

This chain joins TRBV11-2 and TRBJ2-1, with TRBD1 matching 8 bases. Germline V CDR1 and CDR2: SGHAT, FQNNGV. The CDR3 is made up of 17 amino acids. The J segment lost 3 bases and the V segment lost 2 bases, leaving 9 bases of the junction unmatched. The CDR3 coding sequence is TGTGCCAGCAGCTTATTATTAGGACAGGGAAACTACAATGAGCAGTTCTTC. Translated, it gives CASSLLLGQGNYNEQFF.

The CDR3 DNA follows: TGTGCCAGCAGTGGACTAGCGGGGGGTCAAGGGGAGACCCAGTACTTC. Translating gives CASSGLAGGQGETQYF. The V gene is TRBV2, the J gene TRBJ2-5; the match to TRBD2 covers 13 bases. CDR3 length equals 16 residues. The trim removed 4 bases at V and 5 bases at J, leaving 7 bases unmatched. CDR1 and CDR2 (germline): SNHLY, FYNNEI.

The chain employs TRBV7-9 and TRBJ2-5; 12 bases map to TRBD2. Per the germline V gene, CDR1 is SEHNR and CDR2 is FQNEAQ (reference sequence). The junction had 8 bases not matched to a gene; V was cut back by 5 bases and J by 4 bases. The CDR3 spans 16 residues. CDR3 coding DNA: TGTGCCAGCAGCCCCACTAGCGGGGGGCGAGGAGAGACCCAGTACTTC. Its protein is CASSPTSGGRGETQYF. Looking up the rest from reference TRBV7-9 and TRBJ2-5 gives the full variable domain: DTGVSQNPRHKITKRGQNVTFRCDPISEHNRLYWYRQTLGQGPEFLTYFQNEAQLEKSRLLSDRFSAERPKGSFSTLEIQRTEQGDSAMYLCASSPTSGGRGETQYFGPGTRLLVL.

As concerns this clone: The sample contains more than one DNA sequence encoding this CDR3. The chain carries TRBV24-1 and TRBJ1-1; 7 positions match TRBD1. The CDR3 runs to 14 residues. V shed 7 bases and J 3 bases; nucleotides not matched to a gene: 7. Germline lookup yields CDR1 KGHDR and CDR2 SFDVKD. CDR3 sequence (DNA): TGTGCCACCAGCTTGACAGGGAAAGACACTGAAGCTTTCTTT. Protein: CATSLTGKDTEAFF.

The rearrangement uses TRBV19 and TRBJ2-1, with D unresolved. Germline CDR1 LNHDA, CDR2 SQIVND (reference sequence). The V gene lost 5 bases and the J gene lost 6 bases, with 14 bases spanning the gap. The CDR3 totals 14 residues. Written as DNA, the CDR3 is TGTGCCAGTAGTGTGACCGCAGCGAGCAATGAGCAGTTCTTC. It yields the protein CASSVTAASNEQFF.

This sequence joins TRBV6-6 and TRBJ2-5, with D unclear. Germline-derived CDR1 and CDR2 are MNHNY and SVGAGI (reference sequence). Trimming took off 0 bases at V and 2 bases at J, with 10 bases between the two ends. The CDR3 is 15 residues long. The CDR3 loop reads CASSYSRSRQETQYF. The CDR3 region has the DNA TGTGCCAGCAGTTACTCGAGGAGCCGACAAGAGACCCAGTACTTC.

The chain combines TRBV27 with TRBJ2-6; TRBD1 is a possible D gene (5 bases). Trimming left V 3 bases short and J 2 bases short, with 8 bases between. The CDR3 extends over 15 amino acids. The germline V gene encodes CDR1 MNHEY and CDR2 SMNVEV (reference sequence). Here the CDR3 reads CASSFRVTGANVLTF. CDR3 in DNA: TGTGCCAGCAGTTTCAGGGTAACTGGGGCCAACGTCCTGACTTTC.

This chain joins TRBV3-1 (or the pseudogene TRBV3-2) and TRBJ1-2; tentative D call: TRBD1 (6 bases). The CDR3 sequence is 14 residues long. The V end lost 1 base, the J end lost 7 bases, and 13 bases lay between the germline ends. In germline, CDR1 is LGHDT, CDR2 YNNKEL (reference sequence). The CDR3 nucleotides are TGTGCCAGCAGCCAAGGGGACATCGGGGTTGGCTACACCTTC. Protein product: CASSQGDIGVGYTF.

For the CDR3, the DNA is TGTGCCAGCAGCCCAGGGGGTGCCAGTGACAATGAGCAGTTCTTC. Translated, it gives CASSPGGASDNEQFF. The gene calls are TRBV11-3 and TRBJ2-1; 7 bases fit TRBD1. The CDR3 totals 15 residues. Losses at the gene ends were 5 bases for V and 5 bases for J; bases not matched to a gene: 9. CDR1 is SGHNT, CDR2 YENEEA, per germline.

V is TRBV4-1 and J is TRBJ2-7, with D perhaps TRBD2 (6 bases). Germline CDR1 is MGHRA and CDR2 is YSYEKL. This CDR3 is 13 amino acids long. Trimming removed 1 base at V and 3 bases at J, with 7 bases between. CDR3 loop: CASSQGLDYEQYF. The CDR3 nucleotides read TGCGCCAGCAGCCAAGGACTAGACTACGAGCAGTACTTC.

This rearrangement joins TRBV28 to TRBJ1-4; 8 bases agree with TRBD1. The CDR3 loop spans 14 amino acids. CDR1 and CDR2 from the germline V gene are MDHEN and SYDVKM. Trimming cost V 4 bases and J 8 bases; bases outside gene matches: 6. The CDR3 region is CASSSTGAVEKLFF. The CDR3, as DNA: TGTGCCAGCAGTTCGACAGGGGCTGTGGAAAAACTGTTTTTT.

This chain uses TRBV24-1 with TRBJ2-1; the match to TRBD2 covers 14 bases. The CDR3 spans 17 residues. After removal of 3 bases from V and 10 bases from J, the junction contained 10 bases not matched to a gene. From germline, CDR1 is KGHDR and CDR2 SFDVKD. The CDR3 DNA is TGTGCCACCAGTGATGGCGGGACTAGCGGGGGCTCAGGCGAGCAGTTCTTC. Protein sequence: CATSDGGTSGGSGEQFF.

A few counts support this clone. Here the CDR3 DNA reads TGTGCCAGCAGCCCGGCCGGGGGGGGCGGAGAGACCCAGTACTTC. Its translation is CASSPAGGGGETQYF. V usage is TRBV7-9 and J usage is TRBJ2-5; 8 bases are a match to TRBD2. J was trimmed by 4 bases and V by 5 bases; bases with no gene match: 9. The CDR3 totals 15 residues. CDR1 SEHNR and CDR2 FQNEAQ come from the germline V gene (reference sequence). Complete variable domain (other parts from reference TRBV7-9 and TRBJ2-5): DTGVSQNPRHKITKRGQNVTFRCDPISEHNRLYWYRQTLGQGPEFLTYFQNEAQLEKSRLLSDRFSAERPKGSFSTLEIQRTEQGDSAMYLCASSPAGGGGETQYFGPGTRLLVL.

V usage is TRBV23-1 and J usage is TRBJ1-5, with 7 positions matching TRBD1. TRBV23-1 is an open reading frame, and its role is uncertain. Trimming removed 1 base from V and 1 base from J; junction bases left unmatched: 4. This CDR3 has 16 residues. CDR3 region: CASSQWDRISNQPQHF. CDR3 bases: TGCGCCAGCAGTCAATGGGACAGAATAAGCAATCAGCCCCAGCATTTT.

The genes are TRBV24-1 and TRBJ2-7; TRBD1 is a possible D gene (6 bases). V was shortened by 3 bases and J by 2 bases, with 19 bases between the two germline ends. This CDR3 contains 17 residues. CDR1 KGHDR and CDR2 SFDVKD come from the germline V gene. CDR3 region: CATSDPFSDSSTYEQYV. In nucleotides, the CDR3 is TGTGCCACCAGTGATCCTTTCTCGGACAGTTCAACCTACGAGCAGTACGTC.

The gene calls are TRBV28 and TRBJ1-2; D ambiguous. This CDR3 comprises 13 residues. V shed 2 bases and J shed 4 bases, with 8 bases lying between them. The germline V gene has CDR1 MDHEN and CDR2 SYDVKM. DNA for the CDR3: TGTGCCAGCAGTTTAATTGAAGCCTATGGCTACACCTTC. Translating it yields CASSLIEAYGYTF.

This sequence joins TRBV5-1 and TRBJ2-3; 11 nucleotides line up with TRBD2. V lost 0 bases to trimming and J lost 6 bases; unmatched junction nucleotides: 9. There are 17 residues in the CDR3. Germline loops: CDR1 SGHRS, CDR2 YFSETQ. The CDR3, as DNA: TGCGCCAGCAGCTTGGAGGCTAGCGGGGGGACGCGGGATACGCAGTATTTT. It yields the protein CASSLEASGGTRDTQYF. The variable domain in full, completed from reference TRBV5-1 and TRBJ2-3, reads KAGVTQTPRYLIKTRGQQVTLSCSPISGHRSVSWYQQTPGQGLQFLFEYFSETQRNKGNFPGRFSGRQFSNSRSEMNVSTLELGDSALYLCASSLEASGGTRDTQYFGPGTRLTVL.

The rearrangement joins TRBV4-2 to TRBJ1-1; D unclear. The CDR3 covers 14 residues. V lost 1 base and J lost 3, with 9 bases in between. CDR1 is LGHNA, CDR2 YNFKEQ, per germline. The CDR3 DNA follows: TGTGCCAGCAGCCAAGCAAGTACTTACACTGAAGCTTTCTTT. Encoded protein: CASSQASTYTEAFF.

This clone was observed a few times. The CDR3 protein is CAWTGGGDTQYF. The CDR3 DNA reads as TGTGCCTGGACAGGGGGCGGAGATACGCAGTATTTT. V gene TRBV30 combines with J gene TRBJ2-3, with 8 bases aligning to TRBD1. This CDR3 contains 12 residues. Trimming at V came to 4 bases and at J to 5 bases, leaving 2 bases not matched to a gene. Per the germline V gene, CDR1 is GTSNPN and CDR2 is SVGIG (reference sequence).

V gene TRBV10-3 combines with J gene TRBJ1-6; 7 bases are a match to TRBD1. Germline trimming cut 4 bases from V and 3 bases from J; bases unmatched to any gene: 3. The germline CDR1 and CDR2 sequences are ENHRY and SYGVKD. This CDR3 has 15 residues. This CDR3 is CAISAGQDYNSPLHF. The CDR3 DNA reads TGTGCCATCAGTGCCGGACAGGACTATAATTCACCCCTCCACTTT.

The CDR3 reads CASSLQGLPNEKLFF. As DNA, the CDR3 is TGTGCCAGCAGCTTACAGGGGCTCCCTAATGAAAAACTGTTTTTT. The rearrangement joins TRBV7-2 to TRBJ1-4; possible D gene TRBD1, 6 bases. Germline loops: CDR1 SGHTA, CDR2 FQGNSA. Trimming removed 2 bases from V and 3 bases from J, with 10 bases in between. The CDR3 covers 15 residues. Complete variable domain (other parts from reference TRBV7-2 and TRBJ1-4): GAGVSQSPSNKVTEKGKDVELRCDPISGHTALYWYRQSLGQGLEFLIYFQGNSAPDKSGLPSDRFSAERTGGSVSTLTIQRTQQEDSAVYLCASSLQGLPNEKLFFGSGTQLSVL.

The count of this clone is one. This sequence joins TRBV28 and TRBJ2-5; TRBD1 aligns across 9 bases. This CDR3 region has 14 residues. Germline loops: CDR1 MDHEN, CDR2 SYDVKM. Trimming at V came to 6 bases and at J to 0 bases, leaving 2 bases not matched to a gene. CDR3 in DNA: TGTGCCAGCAGGACAGGGGGTAACCAAGAGACCCAGTACTTC. Amino acid sequence: CASRTGGNQETQYF.